Listed below are T cell receptor beta chains from one sample, sequenced in a study of neurological immune-mediated disorders. TCRdb re-derived calls from the 5' RACE reads in MiXCR, one entry per CDR3 protein. The sample carries about 55,000 distinct CDR3 sequences, 3% to 4.5% recorded once. The sequenced sample was CD4+ T cells from blood. All receptors come from a middle-aged woman with multiple sclerosis. CDR3s include the opening cysteine and the closing phenylalanine or tryptophan. A D gene is named only where the DNA matches it firmly. Clone size is not always given. Where it is, it says once, few, many or a class for expanded clones.

V	D	size	J	DNA	CDR3
TRBV6-5	.	many	TRBJ1-1	TGTGCCAGCAGTTTTGCAGGGCTTCAACCTACAGAAGCTTTCTTT	CASSFAGLQPTEAFF
TRBV5-1	.	many	TRBJ1-2	TGCGCCAGCAGGTTCGAGGTTTTCGACTATGGCTACACCTTC	CASRFEVFDYGYTF
TRBV5-1	TRBD1	many	TRBJ2-7	TGCGCCAGCAGCTCGACACAGGGGGCTCTCAACGAGCAGTACTTC	CASSSTQGALNEQYF
TRBV18	.	many	TRBJ1-3	TGTGCCAGCTCACCATCACTGGGACGAAACACCATATATTTT	CASSPSLGRNTIYF
TRBV10-3	.	many	TRBJ2-7	TGTGCCACTTACCCCACCGGGACTCCAAGCTCCTACGAGCAGTACTTC	CATYPTGTPSSYEQYF
TRBV4-1	.	many	TRBJ2-5	TGCGCCAGCAGCCCAGGGACTGGGGGGTTTGGGGCCCAGTACTTC	CASSPGTGGFGAQYF
TRBV7-9	TRBD2	many	TRBJ2-3	TGTGCCAGCAGCTCTAGCGGGGGGGCTTTAGATACGCAGTATTTT	CASSSSGGALDTQYF
TRBV7-3	.	many	TRBJ2-1	TGTGCCAGCAGCCTCGGATCTGGGTCGGATGAGCAGTTCTTC	CASSLGSGSDEQFF
TRBV11-2	.	many	TRBJ2-6	TGTGCCAGCAGCTCCCCGGGTTTTGGACCTGGGGCCAACGTCCTGACTTTC	CASSSPGFGPGANVLTF
TRBV11-2	TRBD1	.	TRBJ1-2	TGTGCCAGCAGCGTTAACAGGGGCCTCTCCTATGGCTACACCTTC	CASSVNRGLSYGYTF
TRBV9	TRBD2	once	TRBJ2-7	TGTGCCAGCAGCGTAGAAAGGGGGACTAGCGAGGCAGCCTCCTACGAGCAGTACTTC	CASSVERGTSEAASYEQYF
TRBV3-1	TRBD2	many	TRBJ2-3	TGTGCCAGCAGCATTAACCGACTAGCGGGCACAGATACGCAGTATTTT	CASSINRLAGTDTQYF
TRBV29-1	TRBD1	many	TRBJ1-2	TGCAGCGTACCCCACTCCCCAAGCAGGGGGCAAGGCTACACCTTC	CSVPHSPSRGQGYTF
TRBV20-1	.	many	TRBJ1-5	TGCAGTGCTAGAGATCCTAGCAATCAGCCCCAGCATTTT	CSARDPSNQPQHF
TRBV24-1	.	many	TRBJ1-5	TGTGCCACCAGTGATTCCAGAGGGACGTCCAAGGTTCTGCATTTT	CATSDSRGTSKVLHF
TRBV24-1	TRBD1	many	TRBJ1-2	TGTGCCACCAGCCAGGGGGCGAGAACCTATGGCTACACCTTC	CATSQGARTYGYTF
TRBV10-3	.	many	TRBJ1-3	TGTGCCATCAGTGAGTTCCCCGGGAGATCTGGAAACACCATATATTTT	CAISEFPGRSGNTIYF
TRBV20-1	.	many	TRBJ2-3	TGCAGTGCTAGGGCCGTTAGCACAGATACGCAGTATTTT	CSARAVSTDTQYF
TRBV9	.	many	TRBJ1-1	TGTGCCAGCAGCGTAACTGGGACGACTGAAGCTTTCTTT	CASSVTGTTEAFF
TRBV5-1	.	many	TRBJ2-7	TGCGCCAGCAGCTTGTATGGACCATCCTACGAGCAGTACTTC	CASSLYGPSYEQYF
TRBV7-2	.	many	TRBJ2-3	TGTGCCAGCAGCCGTATCCCTCAGGTTATGGGCACAGATACGCAGTATTTT	CASSRIPQVMGTDTQYF
TRBV11-2	.	many	TRBJ1-2	TGTGCCAGCAGCTTTTACTCTGGCTACACCTTC	CASSFYSGYTF
TRBV5-1	.	many	TRBJ2-2	TGCGCCAGCAGCTTCCAGACGAACACCGGGGAGCTGTTTTTT	CASSFQTNTGELFF
TRBV20-1	TRBD1	many	TRBJ1-5	TGCAGTGCTAGATCAGGACAGGGTGGAAGCAATCAGCCCCAGCATTTT	CSARSGQGGSNQPQHF
TRBV7-8	.	many	TRBJ1-2	TGTGCCAGCAGCCCATCCGTTCCTGGCTACACCTTC	CASSPSVPGYTF
TRBV5-6	TRBD1	many	TRBJ2-1	TGTGCCAGCAGCTTGGCCGGGACAGGGGACAATGAGCAGTTCTTC	CASSLAGTGDNEQFF
TRBV29-1	TRBD1	many	TRBJ2-2	TGCAGCGTACAGGGGTGGATGAACACCGGGGAGCTGTTTTTT	CSVQGWMNTGELFF
TRBV12-3/TRBV12-4	.	many	TRBJ2-4	TGTGCCAGCAGTCATTCCCAGGGGAGAGCCAAAAACATTCAGTACTTC	CASSHSQGRAKNIQYF
TRBV5-1	.	many	TRBJ1-6	TGCGCCAGCAGCTGGGACGCGGAGAATTCACCCCTCCACTTT	CASSWDAENSPLHF
TRBV5-1	.	many	TRBJ2-2	TGCGCCAGCAGCTTAGGGCTCCATGGTCTGTTTTTT	CASSLGLHGLFF
TRBV28	.	many	TRBJ1-4	TGTGCCAGCAGGGACAGCTTCAGTGAAAAACTGTTTTTT	CASRDSFSEKLFF
TRBV5-1	TRBD2	many	TRBJ2-1	TGCGCCAGCAGCTTGGAATCTAGCGGGGGTAATAATGAGCAGTTCTTC	CASSLESSGGNNEQFF
TRBV29-1	.	.	TRBJ1-5	TGCAGCGCCTCCGACGGGGGAAATCAGCCCCAGCATTTT	CSASDGGNQPQHF
TRBV11-2	.	many	TRBJ1-1	TGTGCCAGCAGCCCAGGGACGGTAATTAGGGACACTGAAGCTTTCTTT	CASSPGTVIRDTEAFF
TRBV10-3	TRBD1	many	TRBJ1-2	TGTGCCATCAGTCAGTGGGACAGGGGGCAAAATGGCTACACCTTC	CAISQWDRGQNGYTF
TRBV11-2	.	many	TRBJ2-3	TGTGCCAGCAGCTTCCGCCGGGACCCGGGCGTAAACACGCAGTATTTT	CASSFRRDPGVNTQYF
TRBV5-1	.	many	TRBJ2-3	TGCGCCAGCAGCCTACCGCCAGGGTCTAGCACAGATACGCAGTATTTT	CASSLPPGSSTDTQYF
TRBV7-9	.	many	TRBJ1-5	TGTGCCAGCAGCTCCCACGCTAATCAGCCCCAGCATTTT	CASSSHANQPQHF
TRBV15	TRBD1	many	TRBJ1-6	TGTGCCACCAGCCTCTCGGTGGGACAGATTAATTCACCCCTCCACTTT	CATSLSVGQINSPLHF
TRBV7-8	.	many	TRBJ2-3	TGTGCCAGCAGCTTAGACCGGGGAACAGATACGCAGTATTTT	CASSLDRGTDTQYF
TRBV5-1	.	many	TRBJ2-6	TGCGCCAGCAGCCTCCAGGACAGTTTTTCTGGGGCCAACGTCCTGACTTTC	CASSLQDSFSGANVLTF
TRBV10-3	TRBD1	many	TRBJ1-4	TGTGCCATCAGAGCCACCGGAGGGACAGGGGAGGAAAAACTGTTTTTT	CAIRATGGTGEEKLFF